By share, the clone carrying this T cell receptor beta chain counts as medium-sized (0.01 to 0.1%). Antigen: not known. This record comes from a study of T cell repertoires in aging, cancer and after chemotherapy. TCR beta rearrangements were amplified from peripheral blood genomic DNA. General study findings and limits: Across the chemotherapy interval, each cancer cohort showed higher median generation probability, suggesting thymic rebound.

Rearranged V-D-J TRB sequences were amplified with a mixed TRB-A/B primer pool. TCRdb processed the multiplex PCR reads anew with MiXCR; each CDR3 protein has one entry. The sample has about 2,900 distinct CDR3 sequences; over 20% are singletons. The V and J ends lost 4 bases and 2 bases respectively, with 12 bases between them. Germline lookup yields CDR1 MNHNS and CDR2 SASEGT. The CDR3 contains 14 residues. The sample taken for sequencing was blood. This TCR derives from a human donor with a blood cancer. V is TRBV6-1 and J is TRBJ2-7, with no clear D. The CDR3 DNA is TGTGCCAGCAGTGCGGCAGGTCCAACCTACGAGCAGTACTTC. Residues: CASSAAGPTYEQYF.